The 13 T cell receptor beta chains below all came from one sample that was sequenced in a study of cytomegalovirus exposure and HLA in healthy donors. Primers: 60 Vbeta forward and 13 Jbeta reverse. The repertoire was sequenced with immunoSEQ multiplex PCR; TCRdb's copy has only in-frame clones and lacks some. Seen here are roughly 100,000 clones, roughly 80% observed once, and the top ten hold 7.1%. Sample: PBMCs. The origin of the receptors is a man between 40 and 49 years old in good health and CMV-seropositive.

This chain joins TRBV2 and TRBJ2-2, with TRBD2 identical over 8 bases. Per germline, CDR1 SNHLY and CDR2 FYNNEI. The V gene end was trimmed by 4 bases and the J gene end by 2 bases; junction bases not matched to a gene: 6. This CDR3 is built from 16 residues. This chain's CDR3 is CASSGPGLENTGELFF. The CDR3 nucleotides are TGTGCCAGCAGTGGGCCGGGACTAGAAAACACCGGGGAGCTGTTTTTT.

DNA for the CDR3: TGTGCCAGCAGCAAAAGTCCCCAGAATAGCAATCAGCCCCAGCATTTT. Translation: CASSKSPQNSNQPQHF. The chain uses TRBV21-1 and TRBJ1-5; TRBD1 reflects the table's D call only, with no check against the DNA. TRBV21-1 is termed a pseudogene. The CDR3 covers 16 residues.

V usage is TRBV10-3 and J usage is TRBJ2-7, with 10 bases lining up with TRBD2. After removal of 4 bases from V and 3 bases from J, the junction contained 3 bases not matched to a gene. Germline V gene lookup returns CDR1 ENHRY and CDR2 SYGVKD. This CDR3 comprises 14 residues. CDR3 sequence (DNA): TGTGCCATCAGTGCTAGCGGGGGCTACTACGAGCAGTACTTC. This codes for CAISASGGYYEQYF.

This clone was seen once. The CDR3 sequence: CASSLPADHGIEAGELFF. In DNA form, the CDR3 reads TGTGCCAGCAGCTTGCCGGCGGATCACGGTATTGAGGCCGGGGAGCTGTTTTTT. The chain couples TRBV5-6 to TRBJ2-2; no reliable D call. V was clipped by 1 base and J by 6 bases, with 22 bases between them. This CDR3 has 18 amino acids. Germline V CDR1 and CDR2: SGHDT, YYEEEE.

The rearrangement joins TRBV7-9 to TRBJ2-5; 9 bases agree with TRBD2. The CDR3 is 14 residues long. Germline CDR1 and CDR2: SEHNR and FQNEAQ (reference sequence). With 4 bases clipped from V and 5 bases from J, the junction kept 5 bases outside the gene matches. The CDR3 is CASSSSSGTETQYF. CDR3 bases: TGTGCCAGCAGCTCCTCTAGCGGGACTGAGACCCAGTACTTC.

The chain recombines TRBV28 with TRBJ2-1; 8 bases match TRBD2. The V and J ends lost 7 bases and 3 bases, in that order; junction bases with no gene match: 8. In germline, CDR1 is MDHEN, CDR2 SYDVKM. The CDR3 sequence is 15 residues long. The CDR3 region is CASTHAGTSYNEQFF. As DNA, the CDR3 is TGTGCCAGCACCCACGCAGGGACTAGCTACAATGAGCAGTTCTTC.

J is TRBJ1-3 and V is TRBV10-2, with 7 nucleotides matching TRBD1. The J segment lost 0 bases and the V segment lost 5 bases, leaving 7 bases of the junction unmatched. The germline gives CDR1 WSHSY, CDR2 SAAADI. The length of the CDR3 is 16 residues. The CDR3 region is CASSKGQPFSGNTIYF. The CDR3 nucleotides are TGCGCCAGCAGTAAGGGACAGCCCTTCTCTGGAAACACCATATATTTT.

The chain is built from TRBV7-8 and TRBJ2-2, with 10 positions matching TRBD1. Per germline, CDR1 SGHVS and CDR2 FQNEAQ. CDR3 length: 17 residues. The V segment lost 5 bases and the J segment 1 base; nucleotides outside the gene matches: 7. CDR3 amino acids: CASSHDRGQWNTGELFF. CDR3 sequence (DNA): TGTGCCAGCAGCCACGACAGGGGGCAATGGAACACCGGGGAGCTGTTTTTT.

The chain uses TRBV11-2 and TRBJ2-1, with 12 nucleotides matching TRBD1. CDR1 is SGHAT and CDR2 is FQNNGV in the germline V gene. Trimming at V came to 1 base and at J to 7 bases, leaving 11 bases not matched to a gene. The CDR3 runs 18 residues. The CDR3 sequence is CASSLGDPGTGGKNEQFF. The CDR3 bases are TGTGCCAGCAGCTTAGGCGACCCCGGGACAGGGGGCAAGAATGAGCAGTTCTTC. The full variable domain, completed using reference TRBV11-2 and TRBJ2-1, is EAGVAQSPRYKIIEKRQSVAFWCNPISGHATLYWYQQILGQGPKLLIQFQNNGVVDDSQLPKDRFSAERLKGVDSTLKIQPAKLEDSAVYLCASSLGDPGTGGKNEQFFGPGTRLTVL.

The rearrangement links TRBV28 to TRBJ2-5, with 10 bases matching TRBD2. The germline gives CDR1 MDHEN, CDR2 SYDVKM. The CDR3 sequence is 20 residues long. Unmatched junction bases numbered 18, after V lost 3 bases and J lost 2 bases. The CDR3: CASSFPSTSGILNSQETQYF. The CDR3 coding sequence is TGTGCCAGCAGTTTCCCTTCTACTAGCGGGATACTAAATTCACAAGAGACCCAGTACTTC.

The rearrangement joins TRBV19 to TRBJ2-1; 11 nucleotides agree with TRBD2. The CDR3 is made up of 15 amino acids. The V gene end was trimmed by 6 bases and the J gene end by 8 bases; junction bases not matched to a gene: 9. CDR1 and CDR2 from the germline V gene are LNHDA and SQIVND (reference sequence). The CDR3 protein is CASSRGTSGSYEQFF. The CDR3, as DNA: TGTGCCAGTAGCCGGGGGACTAGCGGTTCATATGAGCAGTTCTTC.

This chain links TRBV5-4 with TRBJ1-4, with D possibly matching TRBD1 (6 bases). Between the trimmed V and J ends, which lost 0 bases and 8 bases, there was a span of 11 bases. CDR1 and CDR2 from the germline V gene are SGHNT and YYREEE (reference sequence). The CDR3 spans 14 residues. CDR3 nucleotide sequence: TGTGCCAGCAGCTTGGACAGGGCTGAAGAAAAACTGTTTTTT. Amino acids: CASSLDRAEEKLFF.

CDR3 nucleotides: TGTGCCAGTAGGACTAGCGGGACAGAGACCCAGTACTTC. Residues: CASRTSGTETQYF. The gene calls are TRBV6-1 and TRBJ2-5; 12 bases are shared with TRBD2. This CDR3 is 13 amino acids long. In germline, CDR1 is MNHNS, CDR2 SASEGT. After removal of 9 bases from V and 4 bases from J, the junction contained 3 bases not matched to a gene.